The clone carrying this T cell receptor beta chain has a count of ten or more. The antigen remains unidentified. Active moderate-to-severe ophthalmopathy, Clinical Activity Score at least 3, NOSPECS at least 4, under 3 months' duration. Lactation, pregnancy, other autoimmune disease or uncontrolled infection excluded patients. The sample originates from a study of T cells in Graves' hyperthyroidism and ophthalmopathy. Overall study findings and caveats: Ophthalmopathy was predicted by the model a median of approximately 6 months ahead of onset.

The germline V and J ends were trimmed by 3 bases and 5 bases, with 17 bases remaining between them. The CDR3 loop spans 15 amino acids. RNA transcripts were the template for amplifying TCR beta CDR3 regions. First-round RT-PCR of the TCR CDR3 relied on the HTBI primer set. From the multiplex PCR reads, TCRdb called clonotypes with MiXCR, one entry per CDR3 protein. In the table there are hundreds of thousands of distinct CDR3 sequences, under 15% of which are singletons. The TCR comes from a woman in her thirties or forties with Graves' ophthalmopathy. This sequence joins TRBV12-3 or TRBV12-4 and TRBJ2-7; tentative D call: TRBD1 (6 bases). What was sequenced was blood. The CDR3 here is CASSFWADRSHEQYF. CDR3 bases: TGTGCCAGCAGTTTTTGGGCCGACAGGAGCCACGAGCAGTACTTC.